This TCR beta chain was identified during a study of vaccination and CD4 T cells after COVID-19 (dated by TCRdb to between 2021 and 2024). In the study overall: Every convalescent patient had a positive nasal swab PCR test for SARS-CoV-2, with mild disease in nine or ten patients and severe disease in one. The convalescent cohort comprised six males and four females, including two Hispanic individuals, seven Caucasians, two Asians and one multiracial person. Two doses of either the Pfizer-BioNTech BNT162b2 vaccine (n=8) or the Moderna mRNA-1273 vaccine (n=2) were administered to participants. Post-COVID blood samples were collected from convalescent patients a median of about 92 days after diagnosis, with a range of roughly 30 to 161 days. Post-vaccine blood samples were collected a median of around 10 weeks after the second vaccine dose, ranging from roughly 12 to 250 days. For three convalescent patients, samples were collected at an early post-vaccination timepoint (day 14) as well as at a late post-vaccination timepoint (days 161 to 241). Overlapping spike peptide pools from SARS-CoV-2 and from the common cold coronaviruses HCoV-NL63, HCoV-OC43 and HCoV-229E were used as culture stimuli. As controls, cultures received a CEFX viral epitope pool (the positive control), an HIV-1 Nef peptide pool (the negative control), or no peptide at all. In under twelve COVID-19 convalescent patients and a handful of infection-naive healthy vaccine recipients, researchers compared the spike-specific CD4+ TCR repertoire from before mRNA vaccination with the repertoire from after.

The time point tag for this specimen amounts to: late sampling 161 to 241 days after vaccination in a few convalescent patients. Taken with the paper, the label for treatment or condition translates to: approximately 10-day PBMC culture with coronavirus spike peptide pools or control peptides (ViraFEST assay). The ViraFEST assay was used in the study, in which antigen-specific T cells were expanded with peptide pools and expanded clonotypes were subsequently identified by TCR sequencing. Positive SARS-CoV-2 PCR tests in the convalescent patients dated from March to December 2020, before Alpha, Beta and Delta variants emerged in the United States. Each well held under 2.5 million PBMCs cultured in IMDM containing about 5% human AB serum and approximately 9.6 IU/ml IL-2, with about 9.4 ug/ml peptide pools added. Half of the culture medium was replaced with fresh IL-2-containing medium on days 3 and 7. After 10 days of culture, CD4+ T cells were isolated by negative selection with the EasySep CD4+ T cell isolation kit. PBMCs were separated from whole blood using Ficoll-Paque Plus gradient centrifugation and then either used fresh or cryopreserved at -140C. Each culture condition was generally run in triplicate wells.

This clonotype was counted between two and nine times. Its binding antigen is unknown. Qualities for individual bases were not recorded, and no much larger clone is one base off. Paper-wide results and their limitations: In convalescent patients, nearly all vaccine-specific clones (304 of 307) were found to be mono-reactive for SARS-CoV-2 spike rather than cross-reactive with common cold coronaviruses. In convalescent patients, a median 86.3% of post-vaccine SARS-CoV-2-reactive clones were detected only after vaccination, and vaccine-specific priming was suggested by this finding. The number of convalescent patients in the study was relatively small, and the study did not examine early timepoints following natural infection. The median count of SARS-CoV-2-reactive clonotypes went up from about 23 after infection to 38 after vaccination, although the change was not significant.

The library was produced with PCR. TCR sequencing of DNA from cultured CD4+ T cells used the Oncomine TCR Beta short-read assay at the Johns Hopkins FTIC core. The QIAamp micro DNA kit was used to extract genomic DNA from the cultured CD4+ T cells. Oncomine TCR Beta libraries made from cultured CD4+ T cells were pooled using unique dual indexes and sequenced on an Illumina iSeq 100. For the original study's pipeline: Non-productive sequences were removed, and CDR3s that did not start with C, did not end with F or W, or were shorter than 7 amino acids were discarded. Antigen-specific clonotypes were identified with the MANAFEST web application by comparing peptide-stimulated wells with reference and other culture wells. An FDR below 0.05, an odds ratio above 5, and a productive frequency above 0.1% in at least two of three replicate wells were required for clones to be considered positive. A clonotype counted as cross-reactive if it showed significant expansion both in the SARS-CoV-2 spike wells and in at least one common cold coronavirus spike condition. Levenshtein distances (stringdist) and unrooted phylogenetic trees (ape) in R version 3.6.1 were used to assess CDR3 homology. TCRdb handled the public reads itself, with Q25 trimming in fastp and clone calling in MiXCR, and kept productive beta chains. A single entry per CDR3 protein holds the most common genes and DNA from its merged rows. The V and J calls, along with clone size, are taken from TCRdb and not from the paper's own processing. Across this sample there are more than 15,000 distinct CDR3 sequences, with around 55% seen only once. The ten top clones hold approximately 16% of the sample.

V and J lose 1 base and 5 bases, and a span of 12 bases separates them. The CDR3 runs 16 residues from the cysteine to the phenylalanine. Only the CDR3 part of the read is kept: 48 bases, read in frame from the first base. The germline V gene sets CDR1 to MGHRA and CDR2 to YSYEKL. The chain links TRBV4-1 with TRBJ1-6; the D gene cannot be resolved reliably. The specimen comprised CD4+ T cells from blood, cultured in vitro, sampled about 7 months after SARS-CoV-2 vaccination. The sequence was collected from a human donor who had recovered from COVID-19. CDR3 protein: CASSQVLDVDNSPLHF. The DNA reads TGCGCCAGCAGCCAAGTTTTGGACGTTGATAATTCACCCCTCCACTTT.